This TCR beta chain was sequenced in a study of cytomegalovirus exposure and HLA in healthy donors. Across the study: HLA-typed donors were the source of 80 million to 90 million unique TCRs, which an early data release held.

The PCR contained 60 Vbeta and 13 Jbeta primers. Data came from immunoSEQ multiplex PCR; TCRdb stores just in-frame clones and leaves some out. Of over 120,000 clones listed, about 76% were seen once; the top ten hold roughly 3.7%. CDR1 is SGHTA, CDR2 FQGTGA, per germline. V lost 2 bases and J lost 2, with 9 bases in between. This CDR3 is 14 amino acids long. Remarks on this clone: Antigen specificity is unknown.

Study-wide results and caveats: In vitro assays verified that three CMV-associated chains recognized CMV antigens specifically. TCR beta chains numbering 150 to 200 were designated cytomegalovirus-associated.

V and J are TRBV7-3 and TRBJ1-2; no definite D call. This receptor was identified in a male donor in good health and CMV-seronegative. The source material was PBMCs. This chain's CDR3 is CASSLAGLNYGYTF. The CDR3 DNA sequence: TGTGCCAGCAGCTTAGCGGGCCTAAACTATGGCTACACCTTC. Complete variable domain (other parts from reference TRBV7-3 and TRBJ1-2): GAGVSQTPSNKVTEKGKYVELRCDPISGHTALYWYRQSLGQGPEFLIYFQGTGAADDSGLPNDRFFAVRPEGSVSTLKIQRTERGDSAVYLCASSLAGLNYGYTFGSGTRLTVV.